This T cell receptor beta chain was observed in a study of CD8 T cells in Susac syndrome. Random hexamers were used to reverse transcribe 0.5 to 1 ug of RNA. By means of immunoSEQ multiplex PCR, TCR beta CDR3 spanning 54 Vbeta and 13 Jbeta underwent amplification. In TCRdb, the immunoSEQ multiplex PCR reads were re-called with MiXCR into one record per CDR3 protein. Of roughly 200,000 distinct CDR3 sequences listed, approximately 93% are singletons. V lost 5 bases, J lost 0 bases, and 13 bases lay in between. This CDR3 region has 16 residues. From germline, CDR1 is SEHNR and CDR2 FQNEAQ (reference sequence).

The receptor was isolated from a human donor in good health. The rearrangement links TRBV7-9 to TRBJ1-4; unclear D gene. The sample comprised CD4+ T cells from PBMCs. The CDR3 reads CASSPGRIATNEKLFF. CDR3 in DNA: TGTGCCAGCAGCCCCGGGAGAATAGCAACTAATGAAAAACTGTTTTTT. The full variable domain, its missing parts supplied by reference TRBV7-9 and TRBJ1-4, is DTGVSQNPRHKITKRGQNVTFRCDPISEHNRLYWYRQTLGQGPEFLTYFQNEAQLEKSRLLSDRFSAERPKGSFSTLEIQRTEQGDSAMYLCASSPGRIATNEKLFFGSGTQLSVL.